This T cell receptor (beta chain) is drawn from a study of OX40 agonist ivuxolimab in advanced cancers. Repertoires were generated with immunoSEQ multiplex PCR, while TCRdb's copy carries only in-frame clones and drops some. This table holds fewer than 80,000 clones, about nine tenths found once. The receptor was derived from an adult with an advanced solid tumor such as melanoma, head and neck, liver or kidney cancer. The source material was CD4+ or CD8+ T cells sorted from blood, sampled in a trial of the OX40 agonist ivuxolimab.

The CDR3 DNA reads TGTGCCAGCAGTTTTCACGGAACAACCAAAAAACTGTTTTTT. Amino acids: CASSFHGTTKKLFF. The chain combines TRBV27 with TRBJ1-4; D is unclear. The ends were cut back, 3 bases at V and 9 bases at J, with 14 bases in the middle. The CDR3 spans 14 residues. From germline, CDR1 is MNHEY and CDR2 SMNVEV (reference sequence).